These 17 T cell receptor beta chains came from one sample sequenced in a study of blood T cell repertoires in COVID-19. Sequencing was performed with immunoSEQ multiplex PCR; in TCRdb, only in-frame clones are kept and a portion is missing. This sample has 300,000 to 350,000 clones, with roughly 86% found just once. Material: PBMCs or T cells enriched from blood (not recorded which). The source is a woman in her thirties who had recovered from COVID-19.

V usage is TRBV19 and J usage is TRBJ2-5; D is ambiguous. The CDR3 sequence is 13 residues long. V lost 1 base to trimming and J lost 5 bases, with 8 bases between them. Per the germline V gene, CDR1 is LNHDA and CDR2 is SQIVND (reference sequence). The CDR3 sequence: CASSIGNGETQYF. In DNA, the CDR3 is TGTGCCAGTAGTATAGGCAACGGGGAGACCCAGTACTTC.

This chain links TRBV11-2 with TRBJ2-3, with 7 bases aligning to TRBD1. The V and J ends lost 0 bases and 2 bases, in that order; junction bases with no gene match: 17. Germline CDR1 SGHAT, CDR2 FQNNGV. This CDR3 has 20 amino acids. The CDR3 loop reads CASSLDTLFKTGTDTDTQYF. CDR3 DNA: TGTGCCAGCAGCTTAGACACCCTCTTTAAAACCGGGACAGACACAGATACGCAGTATTTT.

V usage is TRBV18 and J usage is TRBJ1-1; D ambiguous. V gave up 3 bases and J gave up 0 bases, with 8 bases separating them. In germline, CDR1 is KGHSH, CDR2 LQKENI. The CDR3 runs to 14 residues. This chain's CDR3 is CASSPSSMNTEAFF. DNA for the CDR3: TGTGCCAGCTCACCGTCATCCATGAACACTGAAGCTTTCTTT.

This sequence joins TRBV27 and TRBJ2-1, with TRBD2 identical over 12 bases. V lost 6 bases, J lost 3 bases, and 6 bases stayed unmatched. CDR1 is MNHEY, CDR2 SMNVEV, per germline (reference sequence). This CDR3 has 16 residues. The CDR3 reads CASSASTSGSYNEQFF. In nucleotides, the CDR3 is TGTGCCAGCAGCGCTTCGACTAGCGGGAGCTACAATGAGCAGTTCTTC.

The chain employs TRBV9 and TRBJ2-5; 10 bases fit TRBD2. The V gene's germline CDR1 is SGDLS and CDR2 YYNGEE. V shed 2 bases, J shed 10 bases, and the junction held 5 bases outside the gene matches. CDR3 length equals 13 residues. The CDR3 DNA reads TGTGCCAGCAGCGTCCTAGCGGGAGCTGACCAGTACTTC. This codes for CASSVLAGADQYF.

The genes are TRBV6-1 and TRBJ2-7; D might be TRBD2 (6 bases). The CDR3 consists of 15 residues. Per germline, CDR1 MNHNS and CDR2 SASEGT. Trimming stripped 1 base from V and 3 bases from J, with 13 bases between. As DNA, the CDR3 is TGTGCCAGCAGTGAAGTCGGGCAGGGACTCTACGAGCAGTACTTC. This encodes CASSEVGQGLYEQYF.

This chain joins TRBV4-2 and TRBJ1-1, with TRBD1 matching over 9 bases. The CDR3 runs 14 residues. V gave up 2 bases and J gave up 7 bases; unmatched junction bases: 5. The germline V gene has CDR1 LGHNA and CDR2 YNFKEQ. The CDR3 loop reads CASSQPGTGREAFF. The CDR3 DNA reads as TGTGCCAGCAGCCAACCTGGGACAGGGCGTGAAGCTTTCTTT.

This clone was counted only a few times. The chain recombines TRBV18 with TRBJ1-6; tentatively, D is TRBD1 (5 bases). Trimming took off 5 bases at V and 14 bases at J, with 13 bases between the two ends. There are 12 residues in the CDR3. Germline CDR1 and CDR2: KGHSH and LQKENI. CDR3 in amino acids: CASSRPQGTLHF. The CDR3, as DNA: TGTGCCAGCTCAAGACCTCAGGGTACCCTCCACTTT. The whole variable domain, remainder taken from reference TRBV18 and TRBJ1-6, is NAGVMQNPRHLVRRRGQEARLRCSPMKGHSHVYWYRQLPEEGLKFMVYLQKENIIDESGMPKERFSAEFPKEGPSILRIQQVVRGDSAAYFCASSRPQGTLHFGNGTRLTVT.

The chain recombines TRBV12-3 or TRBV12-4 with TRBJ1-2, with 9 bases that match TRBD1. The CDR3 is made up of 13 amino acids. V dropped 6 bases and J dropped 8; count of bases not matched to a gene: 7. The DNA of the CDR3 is TGTGCCAGCAGCACGGGACAGGGATCGGGCTACACCTTC. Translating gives CASSTGQGSGYTF.

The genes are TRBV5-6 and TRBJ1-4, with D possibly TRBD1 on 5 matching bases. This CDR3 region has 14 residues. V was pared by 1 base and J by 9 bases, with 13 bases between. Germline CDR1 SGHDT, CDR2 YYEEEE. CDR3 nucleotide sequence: TGTGCCAGCAGCTTGTCAGGGTTGGTTAAAAAACTGTTTTTT. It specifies CASSLSGLVKKLFF.

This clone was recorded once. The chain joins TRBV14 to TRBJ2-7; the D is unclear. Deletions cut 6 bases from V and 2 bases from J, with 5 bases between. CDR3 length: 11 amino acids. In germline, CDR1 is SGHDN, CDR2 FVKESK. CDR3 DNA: TGTGCCAGCAGTTTTACCTACGAGCAGTACTTC. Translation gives CASSFTYEQYF.

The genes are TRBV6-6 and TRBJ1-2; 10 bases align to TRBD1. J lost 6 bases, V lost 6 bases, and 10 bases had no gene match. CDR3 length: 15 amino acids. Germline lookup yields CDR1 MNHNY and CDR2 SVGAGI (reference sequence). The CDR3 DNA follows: TGTGCCAGCAGGCGACAGGGGGCGCAAGGCCATGGCTACACCTTC. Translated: CASRRQGAQGHGYTF.

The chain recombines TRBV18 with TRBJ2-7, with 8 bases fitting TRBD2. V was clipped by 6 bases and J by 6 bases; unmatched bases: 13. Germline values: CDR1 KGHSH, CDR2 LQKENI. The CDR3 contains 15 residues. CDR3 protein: CASSHPSGRLGEQYF. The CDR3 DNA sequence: TGTGCCAGCTCCCATCCAAGCGGGAGACTAGGCGAGCAGTACTTC.

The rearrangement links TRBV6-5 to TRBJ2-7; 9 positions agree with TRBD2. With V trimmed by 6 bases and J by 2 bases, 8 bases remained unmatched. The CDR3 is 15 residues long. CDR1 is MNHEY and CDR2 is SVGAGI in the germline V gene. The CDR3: CASSHPGLAPYEQYF. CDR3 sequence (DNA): TGTGCCAGCAGCCACCCGGGACTAGCCCCCTACGAGCAGTACTTC.

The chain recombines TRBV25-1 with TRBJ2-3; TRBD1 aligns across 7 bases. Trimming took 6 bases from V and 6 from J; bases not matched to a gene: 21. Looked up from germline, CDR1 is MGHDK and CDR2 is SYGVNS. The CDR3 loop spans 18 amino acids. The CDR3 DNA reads TGTGCCAGCAGCCCACTTTTAAGGACAGGACCTGTTCTCGATACGCAGTATTTT. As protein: CASSPLLRTGPVLDTQYF.

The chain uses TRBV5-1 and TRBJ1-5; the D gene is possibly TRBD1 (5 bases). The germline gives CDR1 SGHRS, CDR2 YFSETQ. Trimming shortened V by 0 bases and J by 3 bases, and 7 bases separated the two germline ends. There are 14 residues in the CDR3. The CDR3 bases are TGCGCCAGCAGCTTGGAGGGGAACAATCAGCCCCAGCATTTT. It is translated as CASSLEGNNQPQHF.

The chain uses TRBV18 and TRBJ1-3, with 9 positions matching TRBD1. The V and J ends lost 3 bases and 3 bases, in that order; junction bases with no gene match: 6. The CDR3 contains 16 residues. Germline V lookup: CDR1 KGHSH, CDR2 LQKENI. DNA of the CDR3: TGTGCCAGCTCACCCCGACAGGGGGAAGTTGGAAACACCATATATTTT. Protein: CASSPRQGEVGNTIYF.